This T cell receptor (beta chain) emerged from a study of blood T cell repertoires in COVID-19. About the study: Researchers got acute and convalescent COVID-19 samples from the United States, Italy and Spain. The cDNA or gDNA used as material had been derived from T cells, B-cell-depleted T cells, or PBMCs.

In the original workflow: Reference gene primer amplification yielded estimated nucleated cell counts. Assay: immunoSEQ multiplex PCR; the TCRdb copy retains only in-frame clones and omits some. V and J calls and clone size follow that table, whereas D and trimming were derived from the DNA. Of over 200,000 clones listed, around 87% are singletons. This CDR3 is built from 16 residues. Trimming left V 3 bases short and J 4 bases short, with 15 bases between. Germline V gene data show CDR1 as SGHTA and CDR2 as FQGNSA. The clonotype originates from a woman between 45 and 65 years old with acute or convalescent COVID-19. The material sequenced was peripheral blood. This chain connects TRBV7-2 to TRBJ2-2, with a weak D call TRBD2 (5 bases). CDR3 sequence: CASSFPTSRPTGELFF. As DNA, the CDR3 is TGTGCCAGCAGCTTCCCCACTAGTAGGCCCACCGGGGAGCTGTTTTTT.